This T cell receptor (beta chain) emerged from a study of T cell repertoires in cytomegalovirus infection. Looking at the study overall: From public TCR beta signatures came an indication of both CMV infection and matching HLA type.

This clonotype was found a few times. V lost 6 bases to trimming and J lost 1 base, with 5 bases between them. This CDR3 contains 13 residues. The germline gives CDR1 KGHDR, CDR2 SFDVKD. MiXCR, run by TCRdb on the reads, gives a single entry per CDR3 protein. The repertoire holds some 100,000 distinct CDR3 sequences, with more than 20% as singletons. The origin of this receptor is a human donor in good health (CMV status not recorded). Some clones in this sample may be carry-over from other donors' samples. Sequencing was done on a sample of CD8+ T cells from PBMCs. The V and J genes are TRBV24-1 and TRBJ2-2, with no clear D. The CDR3 loop reads CATSLWNTGELFF. As DNA, the CDR3 is TGTGCCACCAGTTTATGGAACACCGGGGAGCTGTTTTTT.